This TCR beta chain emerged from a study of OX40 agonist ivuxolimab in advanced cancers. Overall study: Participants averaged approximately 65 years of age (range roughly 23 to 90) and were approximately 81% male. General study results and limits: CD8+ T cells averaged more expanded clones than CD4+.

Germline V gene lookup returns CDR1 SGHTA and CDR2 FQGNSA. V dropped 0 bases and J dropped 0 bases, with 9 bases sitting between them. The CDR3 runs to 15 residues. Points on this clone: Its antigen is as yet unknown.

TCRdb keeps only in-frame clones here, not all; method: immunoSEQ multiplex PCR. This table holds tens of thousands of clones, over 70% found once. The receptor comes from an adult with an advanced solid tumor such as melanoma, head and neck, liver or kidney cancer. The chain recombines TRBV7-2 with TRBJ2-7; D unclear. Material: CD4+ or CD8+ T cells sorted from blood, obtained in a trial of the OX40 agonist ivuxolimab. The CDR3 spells CASSLAPVGSYEQYF. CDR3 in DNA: TGTGCCAGCAGCTTAGCCCCCGTCGGCTCCTACGAGCAGTACTTC.